This entry lists 20 T cell receptor beta chains sequenced from one sample in a study of control samples from healthy donors and cancer patients. TCRdb keeps only in-frame clones here, not all; method: immunoSEQ multiplex PCR. Counted here are 100,000 to 150,000 clones, about 91% occurring once; the ten biggest clones make up around 7.9%. Sequenced sample: blood. The source of these receptors is a man between 18 and 35 years old in good health.

This chain connects TRBV21-1 to TRBJ2-5; the DNA was not compared with TRBD2, the D call given in the table. TRBV21-1 has pseudogene status. This CDR3 has 20 residues. Here the CDR3 DNA reads TGTGCCAGCAGTAACCCCGGGACTAGCGGGGGTAATTTGTACCAAGAGACCCAGTACTTC. Its protein product is CASSNPGTSGGNLYQETQYF.

The chain combines TRBV6-5 with TRBJ2-1; tentatively, D is TRBD1 (5 bases). The CDR3 sequence is 14 residues long. V shed 11 bases and J shed 5 bases, with 19 bases lying between them. The germline gives CDR1 MNHEY, CDR2 SVGAGI. CDR3 protein: CARKTTEENNEQFF. CDR3 coding DNA: TGTGCCCGCAAAACGACAGAGGAAAACAATGAGCAGTTCTTC.

This chain links TRBV19 with TRBJ2-3; a possible D gene is TRBD1 (6 bases). Trimming removed 6 bases from V and 0 bases from J, with 10 bases in between. The CDR3 sequence is 14 residues long. In germline, CDR1 is LNHDA, CDR2 SQIVND (reference sequence). The CDR3 loop is CASSRQVSTDTQYF. The CDR3 DNA reads TGTGCCAGTAGCCGACAGGTCAGCACAGATACGCAGTATTTT.

The chain joins TRBV4-2 to TRBJ1-4; TRBD1 aligns across 7 bases. The CDR3 length is 15 residues. CDR1 is LGHNA and CDR2 is YNFKEQ in the germline V gene. Unmatched junction bases numbered 9, after V lost 0 bases and J lost 11 bases. Written as DNA, the CDR3 is TGTGCCAGCAGCCAAGATCGACAGGGCTTTGGGAAACTGTTTTTT. Translated, it gives CASSQDRQGFGKLFF.

The chain combines TRBV4-2 with TRBJ1-6; the match to TRBD1 covers 10 bases. Germline CDR1 LGHNA, CDR2 YNFKEQ. J gave up 7 bases and V 3 bases, and 18 bases lay outside the gene matches. The CDR3 covers 20 residues. In nucleotides, the CDR3 is TGTGCCAGCAGCCAGGACGCCAAGGACAGGGGGAATTCTAGGAATTCACCCCTCCACTTT. Amino acid sequence: CASSQDAKDRGNSRNSPLHF.

The genes are TRBV20-1 and TRBJ1-5, with D perhaps matching TRBD1 (6 bases). CDR1 DFQATT and CDR2 SNEGSKA come from the germline V gene (reference sequence). The V end was cut by 3 bases, the J end by 5 bases, with 11 bases between. The CDR3 loop spans 13 amino acids. In DNA, the CDR3 is TGCAGTGCTAGTAGGGACATAGATCAGCCCCAGCATTTT. Amino acid sequence: CSASRDIDQPQHF.

The CDR3, as DNA: TGCGCCAGCAGCCAAGGGATTTTAAAGGGGCCTAGCTCCTACAATGAGCAGTTCTTC. It codes for CASSQGILKGPSSYNEQFF. The chain is built from TRBV4-1 and TRBJ2-1, with D possibly matching TRBD1 (5 bases). This CDR3 comprises 19 residues. The V gene's germline CDR1 is MGHRA and CDR2 YSYEKL. Trimming pared 1 base from V and 0 bases from J, leaving 19 bases between.

This chain links TRBV5-1 with TRBJ2-5; possible D gene TRBD1, 6 bases. Trimming took off 2 bases at V and 8 bases at J, with 22 bases between the two ends. Germline V gene lookup returns CDR1 SGHRS and CDR2 YFSETQ. The CDR3 is 16 amino acids. CDR3 region: CASSFATGSVYGTQYF. The CDR3 nucleotides read TGCGCCAGCAGCTTCGCCACAGGGAGCGTTTATGGAACCCAGTACTTC.

This clone was seen only a few times. The chain has TRBV10-3 and TRBJ2-3, with 8 bases fitting TRBD1. The germline V gene encodes CDR1 ENHRY and CDR2 SYGVKD. V trimming: 2 bases; J trimming: 4 bases; junction bases outside the gene matches: 5. The CDR3 totals 15 residues. The DNA for the CDR3 is TGTGCCATCAGTGAGACCAGGGGGCGGGCAGATACGCAGTATTTT. Its protein product is CAISETRGRADTQYF.

The CDR3 loop reads CASSKKGFNQPQHF. For the CDR3, the DNA is TGTGCCAGCAGCAAAAAGGGCTTCAATCAGCCCCAGCATTTT. This chain links TRBV21-1 with TRBJ1-5. TRBV21-1 is listed as a pseudogene. CDR3 length: 14 residues.

The chain combines TRBV4-1 with TRBJ1-2, with D unresolved. Germline lookup yields CDR1 MGHRA and CDR2 YSYEKL. CDR3 length: 16 amino acids. The V gene lost 2 bases and the J gene lost 1 base, with 14 bases spanning the gap. The CDR3 DNA reads TGCGCCAGCAGCCAAATCGGCCAGGAATATAACTATGGCTACACCTTC. Amino acids: CASSQIGQEYNYGYTF.

The table lists this clone with a count of one. This rearrangement joins TRBV7-2 to TRBJ1-6, with D perhaps matching TRBD1 (6 bases). Germline loops: CDR1 SGHTA, CDR2 FQGNSA. Trimming took 6 bases from V and 1 from J, leaving 16 bases between them. The CDR3 spans 17 residues. The CDR3 nucleotides are TGTGCCAGCAGGTTTACAGGGTTCGGGTCCTATAATTCACCCCTCCACTTT. This sequence encodes CASRFTGFGSYNSPLHF.

V usage is TRBV5-4 and J usage is TRBJ2-5, with D tentatively TRBD2 (6 bases). Germline V CDR1 and CDR2: SGHNT, YYREEE (reference sequence). The CDR3 spans 14 residues. Between the trimmed V and J ends, which lost 4 bases and 2 bases, there was a span of 12 bases. CDR3 loop: CASSAGWGQETQYF. The CDR3, as DNA: TGTGCCAGCAGCGCGGGGTGGGGACAAGAGACCCAGTACTTC. The complete variable domain, with remaining parts taken from reference TRBV5-4 and TRBJ2-5, reads ETGVTQSPTHLIKTRGQQVTLRCSSQSGHNTVSWYQQALGQGPQFIFQYYREEENGRGNFPPRFSGLQFPNYSSELNVNALELDDSALYLCASSAGWGQETQYFGPGTRLLVL.

The rearrangement links TRBV5-1 to TRBJ2-5; a weak D match, TRBD1 (6 bases). V was pared by 0 bases and J by 13 bases, with 13 bases between. Germline V gene lookup returns CDR1 SGHRS and CDR2 YFSETQ. The CDR3 consists of 12 residues. The CDR3 coding sequence is TGCGCCAGCAGCTTGGAGGGGGACCGGGCGTACTTC. It yields the protein CASSLEGDRAYF.

This clone was recorded once. The rearrangement links TRBV4-1 to TRBJ1-2, with TRBD1 identical over 7 bases. The CDR3 has 16 residues. Germline loops: CDR1 MGHRA, CDR2 YSYEKL. Trimming took 0 bases from V and 1 from J; bases not matched to a gene: 5. The CDR3 protein is CASSQDPAGGNYGYTF. Written as DNA, the CDR3 is TGCGCCAGCAGCCAAGATCCGGCAGGGGGTAACTATGGCTACACCTTC.

V usage is TRBV15 and J usage is TRBJ1-2; 8 bases align to TRBD1. V gave up 0 bases and J gave up 4 bases; unmatched junction bases: 10. Germline V gives CDR1 LNHNV, CDR2 YYDKDF (reference sequence). The CDR3 is 17 residues long. For the CDR3, the DNA is TGTGCCACCAGCAGAGATTTTGGACAGGGTCCCATCTATGGCTACACCTTC. Translation: CATSRDFGQGPIYGYTF.

This clone has a single count. The chain joins TRBV6-5 to TRBJ2-3; D is uncertain. The CDR3 consists of 11 residues. Trimming cost V 5 bases and J 6 bases, with 6 bases left between them. CDR1 MNHEY and CDR2 SVGAGI come from the germline V gene. This chain's CDR3 is CASSLRDTQYF. The CDR3 DNA sequence: TGTGCCAGCAGTCTTCGCGATACGCAGTATTTT.

The J gene is TRBJ2-5, the V gene TRBV19; D gene ambiguous. Trimming stripped 5 bases from V and 0 bases from J, with 4 bases between. This CDR3 has 12 residues. Germline V CDR1 and CDR2: LNHDA, SQIVND (reference sequence). The CDR3 DNA reads TGTGCCAGTAGTCCCAACCAAGAGACCCAGTACTTC. Its protein product is CASSPNQETQYF.

The rearrangement uses TRBV5-1 and TRBJ2-3; TRBD2 agrees at 8 bases. The CDR3 consists of 17 residues. The germline gives CDR1 SGHRS, CDR2 YFSETQ. The V segment lost 0 bases and the J segment 2 bases; nucleotides outside the gene matches: 8. CDR3 residues: CASSLGAGGLYTDTQYF. DNA for the CDR3: TGCGCCAGCAGCTTGGGGGCGGGGGGATTATACACAGATACGCAGTATTTT.

The rearrangement joins TRBV6-6 to TRBJ1-4; perhaps TRBD1 as D (5 bases). The CDR3 is 16 amino acids. Between the trimmed V and J ends, which lost 2 bases and 6 bases, there was a span of 16 bases. Germline CDR1 and CDR2: MNHNY and SVGAGI (reference sequence). This CDR3 is CASSYPGTQDHEKLFF. The CDR3 DNA reads TGTGCCAGCAGTTACCCCGGGACCCAAGACCATGAAAAACTGTTTTTT.